The 9 T cell receptor beta chains below were found in one sample sequenced in a study of Graves' ophthalmopathy and Graves' hyperthyroidism. Amplification of TCR beta CDR3 regions used RNA transcripts. Amplification began with first-round RT-PCR using HTBI primers, then second-round multiplex PCR was performed. TCRdb re-called the multiplex PCR reads with MiXCR, one entry per CDR3 protein. This sample has over a million distinct CDR3 sequences, with about two fifths found just once. Sequenced input: peripheral blood or thyroid tissue (not recorded which). All receptors derive from an adult man with Graves' hyperthyroidism.

This sequence joins TRBV20-1 and TRBJ2-5; TRBD2 agrees at 15 bases. V dropped 3 bases and J dropped 0; count of bases not matched to a gene: 5. Germline CDR1 and CDR2: DFQATT and SNEGSKA (reference sequence). This CDR3 has 17 residues. The CDR3 region is CSARVRTSGRDQETQYF. The CDR3 DNA follows: TGCAGTGCTAGGGTCCGGACTAGCGGGAGGGACCAAGAGACCCAGTACTTC.

This clonotype was counted at least ten times. The chain is built from TRBV29-1 and TRBJ2-7; D is unclear. Trimming took off 7 bases at V and 2 bases at J, with 9 bases between the two ends. Per the germline V gene, CDR1 is SQVTM and CDR2 is ANQGSEA. The CDR3 has 11 amino acids. The CDR3 reads CSARGPYEQYF. CDR3 bases: TGCAGCGCCCGAGGCCCCTACGAGCAGTACTTC.

The table lists this clonotype with a count of one. V usage is TRBV10-3 and J usage is TRBJ2-5; TRBD1 matches 7 bases. The CDR3 consists of 16 residues. V lost 3 bases to trimming and J lost 2 bases; unmatched junction nucleotides: 9. The V gene's germline CDR1 is ENHRY and CDR2 SYGVKD. The CDR3 nucleotides read TGTGCCATCAGTGAACGAACAGGGGTTGGGCAAGAGACCCAGTACTTC. This sequence encodes CAISERTGVGQETQYF.

This clonotype was detected only a few times. The genes are TRBV7-2 and TRBJ2-5; TRBD2 matches 15 bases. The length of the CDR3 is 20 residues. CDR1 is SGHTA, CDR2 FQGNSA, per germline. Germline trimming cut 1 base from V and 2 bases from J; bases unmatched to any gene: 11. As DNA, the CDR3 is TGTGCCAGCAGCTTAGTTGCGGGACTAGCGGGGGGCCCTGGGCAAGAGACCCAGTACTTC. The encoded protein is CASSLVAGLAGGPGQETQYF.

The chain joins TRBV4-3 to TRBJ2-5, with D possibly TRBD2 on 6 matching bases. The germline V and J ends were trimmed by 0 bases and 4 bases, with 15 bases remaining between them. The CDR3 covers 16 residues. In germline, CDR1 is LGHNA, CDR2 YSLEER. CDR3 in amino acids: CASSQDSSGVLETQYF. The CDR3 region has the DNA TGCGCCAGCAGCCAAGATTCTTCGGGAGTCCTAGAGACCCAGTACTTC.

This chain links TRBV20-1 with TRBJ1-1; D is ambiguous. V was pared by 6 bases and J by 5 bases, with 10 bases between. The CDR3 sequence is 11 residues long. Germline assignment: CDR1 DFQATT and CDR2 SNEGSKA (reference sequence). CDR3 region: CSAAGSTEAFF. The CDR3 nucleotides read TGCAGTGCGGCGGGGAGTACTGAAGCTTTCTTT.

This clonotype was counted at least ten times. V gene TRBV7-3 combines with J gene TRBJ2-7, with D possibly matching TRBD2 (7 bases). Per the germline V gene, CDR1 is SGHTA and CDR2 is FQGTGA. The CDR3 extends over 13 amino acids. V was trimmed by 5 bases and J by 6 bases, leaving 14 bases between them. The CDR3 nucleotides read TGTGCCAGCAGCCGAGGGGGGGGTCGCGAGCAGTACTTC. Protein sequence: CASSRGGGREQYF. Full variable domain (missing parts from reference TRBV7-3 and TRBJ2-7): GAGVSQTPSNKVTEKGKYVELRCDPISGHTALYWYRQSLGQGPEFLIYFQGTGAADDSGLPNDRFFAVRPEGSVSTLKIQRTERGDSAVYLCASSRGGGREQYFGPGTRLTVT.

In regard to this clonotype: A clone one base away is much larger, so this may be a read error. This sequence joins TRBV14 and TRBJ2-2, with a weak D call TRBD2 (5 bases). This CDR3 spans 14 amino acids. Per the germline V gene, CDR1 is SGHDN and CDR2 is FVKESK. CDR3 sequence: CAGSQDWRIGELFF. The DNA for the CDR3 is TGTGCCGGCAGCCAAGATTGGAGGATCGGGGAGCTGTTTTTT.

This clonotype was observed a few times. This chain links TRBV5-6 with TRBJ2-7, with D tentatively TRBD1 (6 bases). CDR1 SGHDT and CDR2 YYEEEE come from the germline V gene. Trimming pared 4 bases from V and 2 bases from J, leaving 16 bases between. This CDR3 has 15 amino acids. In nucleotides, the CDR3 is TGTGCCAGCAGCCCGGGACACAGCACAACCTACGAGCAGTACTTC. Encoded protein: CASSPGHSTTYEQYF.